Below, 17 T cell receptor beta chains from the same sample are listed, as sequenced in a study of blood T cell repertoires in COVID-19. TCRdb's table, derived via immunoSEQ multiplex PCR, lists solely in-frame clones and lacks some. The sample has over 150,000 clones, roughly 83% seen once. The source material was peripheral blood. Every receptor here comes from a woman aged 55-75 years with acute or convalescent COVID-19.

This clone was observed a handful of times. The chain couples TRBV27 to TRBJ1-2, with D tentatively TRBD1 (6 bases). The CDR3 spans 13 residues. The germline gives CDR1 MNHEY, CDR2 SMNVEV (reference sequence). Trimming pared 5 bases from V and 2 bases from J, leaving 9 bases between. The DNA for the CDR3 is TGTGCCAGCAGTACAGGGACCAACTATGGCTACACCTTC. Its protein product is CASSTGTNYGYTF.

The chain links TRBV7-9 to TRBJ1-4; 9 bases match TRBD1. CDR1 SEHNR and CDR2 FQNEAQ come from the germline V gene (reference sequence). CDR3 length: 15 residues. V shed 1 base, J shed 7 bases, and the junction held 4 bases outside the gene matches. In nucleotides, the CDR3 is TGTGCCAGCAGCTTAGGGGGACAGGGTGGTGAAAAACTGTTTTTT. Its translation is CASSLGGQGGEKLFF.

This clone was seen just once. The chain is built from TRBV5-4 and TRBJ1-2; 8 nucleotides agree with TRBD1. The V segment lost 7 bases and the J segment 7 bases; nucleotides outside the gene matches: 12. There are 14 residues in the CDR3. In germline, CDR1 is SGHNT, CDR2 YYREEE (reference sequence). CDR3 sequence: CASRIRTGYSGYTF. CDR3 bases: TGTGCCAGCCGAATACGGACAGGGTATAGTGGCTACACCTTC.

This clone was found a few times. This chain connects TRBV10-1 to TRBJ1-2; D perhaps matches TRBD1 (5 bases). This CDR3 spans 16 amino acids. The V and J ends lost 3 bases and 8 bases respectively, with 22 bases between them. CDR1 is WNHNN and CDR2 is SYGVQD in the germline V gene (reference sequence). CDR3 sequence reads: CASSDGGEKGKNGYTF. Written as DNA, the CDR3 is TGCGCCAGCAGTGACGGAGGGGAAAAAGGCAAGAACGGCTACACCTTC.

The DNA for the CDR3 is TGCGCCAGCAGCTTGGGAGCGGGGGAAAACTATGGCTACACCTTC. Translating gives CASSLGAGENYGYTF. V is TRBV5-1 and J is TRBJ1-2; the D gene is possibly TRBD1 (5 bases). From germline, CDR1 is SGHRS and CDR2 YFSETQ. The germline V and J ends were trimmed by 0 bases and 2 bases, with 11 bases remaining between them. The CDR3 has 15 residues.

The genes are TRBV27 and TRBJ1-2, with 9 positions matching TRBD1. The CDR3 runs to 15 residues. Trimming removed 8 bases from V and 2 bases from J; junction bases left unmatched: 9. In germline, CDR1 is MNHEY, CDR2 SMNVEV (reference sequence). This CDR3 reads CASWAWGTGNYGYTF. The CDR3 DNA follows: TGTGCCAGCTGGGCGTGGGGGACAGGGAACTATGGCTACACCTTC.

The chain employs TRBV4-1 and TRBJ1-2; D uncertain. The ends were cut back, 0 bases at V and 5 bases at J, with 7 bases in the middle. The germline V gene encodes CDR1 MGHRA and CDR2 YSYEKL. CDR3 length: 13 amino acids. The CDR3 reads CASSQEGEYGYTF. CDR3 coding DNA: TGCGCCAGCAGCCAAGAGGGAGAGTATGGCTACACCTTC.

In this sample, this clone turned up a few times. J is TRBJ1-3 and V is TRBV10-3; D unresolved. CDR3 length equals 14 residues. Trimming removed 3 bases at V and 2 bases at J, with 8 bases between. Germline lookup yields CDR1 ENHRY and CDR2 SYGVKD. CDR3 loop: CAISEWRAGNTIYF. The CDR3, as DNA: TGTGCCATCAGTGAATGGAGGGCTGGAAACACCATATATTTT.

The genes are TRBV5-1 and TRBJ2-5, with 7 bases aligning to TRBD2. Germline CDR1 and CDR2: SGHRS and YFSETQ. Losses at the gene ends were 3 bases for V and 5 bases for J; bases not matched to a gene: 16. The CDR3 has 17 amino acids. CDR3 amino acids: CASSSSVSGAARETQYF. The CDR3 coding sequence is TGCGCCAGCAGCTCCTCAGTAAGCGGGGCGGCAAGGGAGACCCAGTACTTC.

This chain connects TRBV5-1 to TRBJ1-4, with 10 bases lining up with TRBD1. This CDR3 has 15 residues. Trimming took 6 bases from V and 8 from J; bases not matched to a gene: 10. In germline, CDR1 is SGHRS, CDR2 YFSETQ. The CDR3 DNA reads TGCGCCAGCACCCTAGTCCCGGGACAGGGGGAAAAACTGTTTTTT. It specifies CASTLVPGQGEKLFF.

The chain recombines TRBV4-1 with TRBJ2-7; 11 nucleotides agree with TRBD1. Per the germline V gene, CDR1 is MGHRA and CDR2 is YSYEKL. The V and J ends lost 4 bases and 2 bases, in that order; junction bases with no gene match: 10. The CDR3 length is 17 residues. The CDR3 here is CASSLKLGGQGAYEQYF. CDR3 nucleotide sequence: TGCGCCAGCAGCCTTAAGCTGGGGGGACAGGGGGCCTACGAGCAGTACTTC.

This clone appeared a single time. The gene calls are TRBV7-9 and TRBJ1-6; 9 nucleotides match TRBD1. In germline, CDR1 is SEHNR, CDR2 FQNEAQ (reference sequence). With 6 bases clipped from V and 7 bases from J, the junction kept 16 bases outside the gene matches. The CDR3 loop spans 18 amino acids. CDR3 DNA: TGTGCCAGCAGTAAACCGGGACAGGGTATAGGGATCAATTCACCCCTCCACTTT. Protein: CASSKPGQGIGINSPLHF.

The CDR3: CASSPAGLARETQYF. The CDR3 DNA reads as TGTGCCAGCAGCCCGGCGGGACTAGCGAGAGAGACCCAGTACTTC. The V call is TRBV7-3, the J call TRBJ2-5; 10 positions agree with TRBD2. V lost 5 bases to trimming and J lost 4 bases; unmatched junction nucleotides: 7. Per germline, CDR1 SGHTA and CDR2 FQGTGA. The CDR3 consists of 15 residues.

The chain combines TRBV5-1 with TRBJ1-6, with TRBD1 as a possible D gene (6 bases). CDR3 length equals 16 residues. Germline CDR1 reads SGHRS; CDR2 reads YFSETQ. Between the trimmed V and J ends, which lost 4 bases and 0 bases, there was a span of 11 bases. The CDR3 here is CASSTGQYSYNSPLHF. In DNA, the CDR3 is TGCGCCAGCAGCACTGGACAGTACTCCTATAATTCACCCCTCCACTTT.

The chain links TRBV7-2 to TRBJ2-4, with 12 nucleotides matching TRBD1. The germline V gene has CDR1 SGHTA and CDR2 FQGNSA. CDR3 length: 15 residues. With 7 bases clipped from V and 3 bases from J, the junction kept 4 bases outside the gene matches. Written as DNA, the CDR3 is TGTGCCAGCATGGGACAGGGGGCTGGCAAAAACATTCAGTACTTC. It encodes CASMGQGAGKNIQYF.

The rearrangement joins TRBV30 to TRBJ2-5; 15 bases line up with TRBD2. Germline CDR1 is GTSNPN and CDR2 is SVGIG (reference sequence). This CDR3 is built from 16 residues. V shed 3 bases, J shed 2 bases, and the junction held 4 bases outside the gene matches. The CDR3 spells CAWSRGLAGGQETQYF. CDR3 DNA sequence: TGTGCCTGGAGCCGTGGACTAGCGGGGGGGCAAGAGACCCAGTACTTC.

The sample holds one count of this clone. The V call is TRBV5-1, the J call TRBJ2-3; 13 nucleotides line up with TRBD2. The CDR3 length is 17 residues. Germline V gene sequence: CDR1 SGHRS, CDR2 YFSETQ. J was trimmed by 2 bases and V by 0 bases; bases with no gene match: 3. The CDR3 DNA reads TGCGCCAGCAGCTTGGGGGGGACTAGCGGGAACACAGATACGCAGTATTTT. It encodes CASSLGGTSGNTDTQYF.